A few counts support the clone carrying this T cell receptor beta chain. Trimming cost V 2 bases and J 4 bases; bases outside gene matches: 6. The CDR3 has 15 amino acids. Germline V lookup: CDR1 SGHVS, CDR2 FQNEAQ. These data are taken from a study of T-cell reconstitution after alpha-beta-depleted transplantation in children. The TCRbeta library was prepared with unique molecular identifiers. From the PCR reads, TCRdb called clonotypes with MiXCR, one entry per CDR3 protein. The data contain 200,000 to 300,000 distinct CDR3 sequences, 12% of them singletons. The source material was PBMCs from the stem cell graft donor, sampled from the stem cell graft. The receptor was derived from a human donor who donated a stem cell graft to a child with acute lymphoblastic leukemia. The chain is built from TRBV7-8 and TRBJ2-7; 9 bases line up with TRBD2. The CDR3 DNA reads TGTGCCAGCAGCTTAAATAGCGGGAGTGCGTACGAGCAGTACTTC. It translates to CASSLNSGSAYEQYF.